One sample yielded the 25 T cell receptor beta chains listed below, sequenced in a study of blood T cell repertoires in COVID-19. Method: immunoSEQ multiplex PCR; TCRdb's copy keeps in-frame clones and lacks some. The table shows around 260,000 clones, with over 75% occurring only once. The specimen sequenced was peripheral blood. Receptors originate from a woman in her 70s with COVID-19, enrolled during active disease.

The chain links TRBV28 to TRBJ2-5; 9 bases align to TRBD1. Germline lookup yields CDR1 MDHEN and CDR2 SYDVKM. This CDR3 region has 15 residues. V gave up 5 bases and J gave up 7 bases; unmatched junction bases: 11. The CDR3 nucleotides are TGTGCCAGCAGTCACCGGGACAGGGACCGAGGGACCCAGTACTTC. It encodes CASSHRDRDRGTQYF. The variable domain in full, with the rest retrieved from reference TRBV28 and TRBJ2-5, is DVKVTQSSRYLVKRTGEKVFLECVQDMDHENMFWYRQDPGLGLRLIYFSYDVKMKEKGDIPEGYSVSREKKERFSLILESASTNQTSMYLCASSHRDRDRGTQYFGPGTRLLVL.

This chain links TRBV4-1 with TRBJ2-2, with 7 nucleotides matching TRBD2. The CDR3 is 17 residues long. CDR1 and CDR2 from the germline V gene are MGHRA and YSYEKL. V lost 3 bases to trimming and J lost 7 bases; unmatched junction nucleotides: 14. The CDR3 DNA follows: TGCGCCAGCAGCCAGTTCCGGGGCGGGAGAGGATTCGGGGAGCTGTTTTTT. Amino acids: CASSQFRGGRGFGELFF.

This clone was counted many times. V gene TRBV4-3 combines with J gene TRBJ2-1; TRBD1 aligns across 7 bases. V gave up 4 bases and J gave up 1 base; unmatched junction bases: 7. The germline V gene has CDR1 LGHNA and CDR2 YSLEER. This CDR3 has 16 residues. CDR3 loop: CASSRTQGYSYNEQFF. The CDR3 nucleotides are TGCGCCAGCAGCCGCACACAGGGGTATTCCTACAATGAGCAGTTCTTC.

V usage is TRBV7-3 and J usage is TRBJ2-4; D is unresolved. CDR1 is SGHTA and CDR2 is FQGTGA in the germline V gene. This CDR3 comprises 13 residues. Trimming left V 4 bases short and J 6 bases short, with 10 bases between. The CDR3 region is CASSSYVGNIQYF. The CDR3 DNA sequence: TGTGCCAGCAGCTCGTACGTCGGAAACATTCAGTACTTC. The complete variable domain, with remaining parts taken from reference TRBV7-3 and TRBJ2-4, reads GAGVSQTPSNKVTEKGKYVELRCDPISGHTALYWYRQSLGQGPEFLIYFQGTGAADDSGLPNDRFFAVRPEGSVSTLKIQRTERGDSAVYLCASSSYVGNIQYFGAGTRLSVL.

CDR3 nucleotides: TGTGCCAGCAAACTACAGGGAACAGATACGCAGTATTTT. Translated, it gives CASKLQGTDTQYF. The chain joins TRBV4-2 to TRBJ2-3, with a tentative D call TRBD1 (6 bases). The V gene's germline CDR1 is LGHNA and CDR2 YNFKEQ. V gave up 7 bases and J gave up 3 bases, with 11 bases separating them. The CDR3 is 13 residues long.

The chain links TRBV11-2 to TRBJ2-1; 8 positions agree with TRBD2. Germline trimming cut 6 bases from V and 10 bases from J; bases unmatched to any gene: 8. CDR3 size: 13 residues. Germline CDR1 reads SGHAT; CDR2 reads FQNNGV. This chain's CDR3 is CASSYAGGSEQFF. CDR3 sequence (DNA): TGTGCCAGCAGTTATGCGGGAGGCAGCGAGCAGTTCTTC.

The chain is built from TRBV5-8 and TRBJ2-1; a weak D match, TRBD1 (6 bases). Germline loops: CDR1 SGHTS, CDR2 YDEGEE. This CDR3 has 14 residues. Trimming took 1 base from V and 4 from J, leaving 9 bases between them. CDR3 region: CASSLTGQYNEQFF. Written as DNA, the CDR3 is TGTGCCAGCAGCTTGACTGGACAGTACAATGAGCAGTTCTTC.

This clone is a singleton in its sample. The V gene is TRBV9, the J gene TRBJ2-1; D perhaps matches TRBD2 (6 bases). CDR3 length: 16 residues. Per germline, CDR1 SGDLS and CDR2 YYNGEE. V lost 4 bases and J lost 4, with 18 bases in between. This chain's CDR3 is CASSPGTSSLYNEQFF. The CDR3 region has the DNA TGTGCCAGCAGCCCCGGGACTTCATCCCTATACAATGAGCAGTTCTTC.

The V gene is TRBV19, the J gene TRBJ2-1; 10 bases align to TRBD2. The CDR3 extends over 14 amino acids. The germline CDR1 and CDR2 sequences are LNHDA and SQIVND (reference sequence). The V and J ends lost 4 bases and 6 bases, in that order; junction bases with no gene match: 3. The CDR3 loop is CASSKASGSNEQFF. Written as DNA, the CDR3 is TGTGCCAGTAGTAAGGCTAGCGGGAGCAATGAGCAGTTCTTC.

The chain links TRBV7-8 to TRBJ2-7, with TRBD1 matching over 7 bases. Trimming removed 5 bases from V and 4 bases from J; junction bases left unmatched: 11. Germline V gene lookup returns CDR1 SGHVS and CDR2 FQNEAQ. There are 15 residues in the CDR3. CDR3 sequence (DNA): TGTGCCAGCAGCCTATTCGGGACAGAGGATTACGAGCAGTACTTC. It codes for CASSLFGTEDYEQYF.

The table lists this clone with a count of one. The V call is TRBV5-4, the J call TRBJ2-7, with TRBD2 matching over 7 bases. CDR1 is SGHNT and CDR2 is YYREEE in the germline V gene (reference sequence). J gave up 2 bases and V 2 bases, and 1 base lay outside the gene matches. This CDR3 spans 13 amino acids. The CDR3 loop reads CASSLAGPYEQYF. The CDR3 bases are TGTGCCAGCAGCTTAGCGGGGCCCTACGAGCAGTACTTC.

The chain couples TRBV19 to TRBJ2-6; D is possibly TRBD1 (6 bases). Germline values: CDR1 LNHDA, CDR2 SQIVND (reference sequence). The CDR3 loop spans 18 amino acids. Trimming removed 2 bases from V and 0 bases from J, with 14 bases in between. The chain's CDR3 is CASSIRQATDSGANVLTF. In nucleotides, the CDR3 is TGTGCCAGTAGTATAAGACAGGCAACAGACTCTGGGGCCAACGTCCTGACTTTC.

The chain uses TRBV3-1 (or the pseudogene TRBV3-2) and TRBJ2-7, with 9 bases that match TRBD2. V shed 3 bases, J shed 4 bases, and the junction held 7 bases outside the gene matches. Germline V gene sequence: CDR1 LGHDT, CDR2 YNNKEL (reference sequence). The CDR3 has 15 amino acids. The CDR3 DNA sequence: TGTGCCAGCAGCCATGTAGGGAGCGGGAGGTACGAGCAGTACTTC. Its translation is CASSHVGSGRYEQYF.

DNA for the CDR3: TGTGCCAGCAGTCACCAACCGGGACAGGGGAACACCGGGGAGCTGTTTTTT. This translates into CASSHQPGQGNTGELFF. The rearrangement links TRBV6-6 to TRBJ2-2; TRBD1 matches at 9 bases. J was trimmed by 1 base and V by 5 bases; bases with no gene match: 8. Germline V gene data show CDR1 as MNHNY and CDR2 as SVGAGI (reference sequence). This CDR3 region has 17 residues.

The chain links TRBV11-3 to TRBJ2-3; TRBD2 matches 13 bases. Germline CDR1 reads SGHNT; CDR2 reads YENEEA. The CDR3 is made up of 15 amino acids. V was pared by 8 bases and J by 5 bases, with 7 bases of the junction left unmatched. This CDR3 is CASAIRTSGRDTQYF. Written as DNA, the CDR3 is TGTGCCAGCGCCATCCGGACTAGCGGGAGAGATACGCAGTATTTT. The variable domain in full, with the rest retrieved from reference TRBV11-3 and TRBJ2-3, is EAGVVQSPRYKIIEKKQPVAFWCNPISGHNTLYWYLQNLGQGPELLIRYENEEAVDDSQLPKDRFSAERLKGVDSTLKIQPAELGDSAVYLCASAIRTSGRDTQYFGPGTRLTVL.

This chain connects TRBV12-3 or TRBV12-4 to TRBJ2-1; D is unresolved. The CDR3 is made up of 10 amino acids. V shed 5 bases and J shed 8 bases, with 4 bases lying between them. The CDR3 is CASSLDEQFF. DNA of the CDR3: TGTGCCAGCAGTCTCGATGAGCAGTTCTTC.

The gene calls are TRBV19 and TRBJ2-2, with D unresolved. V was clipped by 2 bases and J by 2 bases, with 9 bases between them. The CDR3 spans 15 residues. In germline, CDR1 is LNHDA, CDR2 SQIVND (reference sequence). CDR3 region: CASSIQALNTGELFF. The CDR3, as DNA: TGTGCCAGTAGTATACAGGCCTTAAACACCGGGGAGCTGTTTTTT.

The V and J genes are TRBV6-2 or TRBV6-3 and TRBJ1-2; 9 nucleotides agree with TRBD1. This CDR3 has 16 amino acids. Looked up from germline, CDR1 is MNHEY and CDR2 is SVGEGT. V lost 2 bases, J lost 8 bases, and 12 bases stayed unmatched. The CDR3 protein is CASSYDATGGLKGYTF. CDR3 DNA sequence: TGTGCCAGCAGTTACGACGCGACAGGGGGATTAAAAGGCTACACCTTC.

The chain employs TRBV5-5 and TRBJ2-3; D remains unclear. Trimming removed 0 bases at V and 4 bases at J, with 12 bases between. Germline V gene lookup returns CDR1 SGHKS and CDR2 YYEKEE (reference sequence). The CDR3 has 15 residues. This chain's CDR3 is CASSLETAHSDTQYF. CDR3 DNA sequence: TGTGCCAGCAGCTTGGAAACAGCCCACTCAGATACGCAGTATTTT.

The CDR3 region has the DNA TGTGCCAGCAGTCTTAGCGGGAGTCGGGATGAGCAGTTCTTC. It encodes CASSLSGSRDEQFF. The genes are TRBV28 and TRBJ2-1; 9 bases agree with TRBD2. This CDR3 has 14 amino acids. Germline CDR1 MDHEN, CDR2 SYDVKM. J lost 8 bases, V lost 5 bases, and 7 bases had no gene match.

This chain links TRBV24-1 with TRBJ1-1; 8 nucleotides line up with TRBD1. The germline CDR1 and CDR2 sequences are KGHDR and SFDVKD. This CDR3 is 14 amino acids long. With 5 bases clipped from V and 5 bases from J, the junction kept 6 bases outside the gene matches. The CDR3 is CATSGSGGFTEAFF. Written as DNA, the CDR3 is TGTGCCACCAGTGGGTCAGGGGGCTTTACTGAAGCTTTCTTT.

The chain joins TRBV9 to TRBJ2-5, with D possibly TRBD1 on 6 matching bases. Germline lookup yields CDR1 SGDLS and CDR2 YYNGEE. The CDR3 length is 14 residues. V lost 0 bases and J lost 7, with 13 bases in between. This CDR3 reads CASSVEQGVGTQYF. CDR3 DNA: TGTGCCAGCAGCGTAGAACAGGGTGTCGGGACCCAGTACTTC.

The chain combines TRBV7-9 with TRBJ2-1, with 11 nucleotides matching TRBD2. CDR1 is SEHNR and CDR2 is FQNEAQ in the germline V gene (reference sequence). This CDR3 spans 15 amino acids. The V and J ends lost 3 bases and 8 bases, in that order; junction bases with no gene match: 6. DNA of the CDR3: TGTGCCAGCAGCTTCCCGACTAGCGGGAAGTATGAGCAGTTCTTC. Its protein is CASSFPTSGKYEQFF.

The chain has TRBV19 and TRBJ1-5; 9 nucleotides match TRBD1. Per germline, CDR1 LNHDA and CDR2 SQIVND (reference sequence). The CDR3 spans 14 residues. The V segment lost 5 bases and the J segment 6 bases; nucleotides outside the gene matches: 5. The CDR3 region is CASSGTGSGQPQHF. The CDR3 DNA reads TGTGCCAGTAGTGGGACAGGGTCGGGTCAGCCCCAGCATTTT.

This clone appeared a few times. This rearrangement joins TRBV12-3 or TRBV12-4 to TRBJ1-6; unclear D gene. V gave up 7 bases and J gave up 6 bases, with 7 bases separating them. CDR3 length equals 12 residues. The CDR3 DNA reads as TGTGCCAGCACCCTAAGTAATTCACCCCTCCACTTT. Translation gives CASTLSNSPLHF.